A single sample is the source of the 29 T cell receptor beta chains below, sequenced in a study of Ad26.COV2.S vaccination and SARS-CoV-2 variants. The assay was immunoSEQ multiplex PCR, and TCRdb's table has in-frame clones only and misses some. This repertoire shows 400,000 or so clones, less than 90% found once; its top ten account for approximately 3.7%. The sample's treatment: some 19 received Ad26.COV2.S at low or high dose, single or two shots; roughly 5 received placebo; per-sample allocation not given. Samples analyzed were those drawn on day 63 after the first vaccine or placebo injection. The sample was peripheral blood, taken in a trial of Ad26.COV2.S vaccine versus placebo. The receptors here all came from a person aged 18-65 years who received the Ad26.COV2.S COVID-19 vaccine or a placebo.

The rearrangement uses TRBV14 and TRBJ1-1; maybe TRBD1 (5 bases). CDR3 length: 15 residues. Trimming took off 1 base at V and 1 base at J, with 10 bases between the two ends. The germline CDR1 and CDR2 sequences are SGHDN and FVKESK. The CDR3 DNA sequence: TGTGCCAGCAGCCAAGCAGGGACGACGAACACTGAAGCTTTCTTT. Protein product: CASSQAGTTNTEAFF.

The V call is TRBV4-1, the J call TRBJ1-5, with D unclear. Germline V gives CDR1 MGHRA, CDR2 YSYEKL. There are 16 residues in the CDR3. Trimming took off 1 base at V and 0 bases at J, with 10 bases between the two ends. The CDR3 here is CASSQVDSDSNQPQHF. CDR3 bases: TGCGCCAGCAGCCAAGTTGATTCTGATAGCAATCAGCCCCAGCATTTT.

This sequence joins TRBV29-1 and TRBJ1-3, with D possibly being TRBD1 (6 bases). Germline CDR1 reads SQVTM; CDR2 reads ANQGSEA. V lost 8 bases and J lost 2, with 13 bases in between. CDR3 size: 13 residues. CDR3 nucleotides: TGCAGCCCCCTCCCAGGGGCTGGAAACACCATATATTTT. Protein sequence: CSPLPGAGNTIYF.

The chain combines TRBV19 with TRBJ2-3; TRBD2 matches 8 bases. Trimming took 4 bases from V and 1 from J; bases not matched to a gene: 4. The CDR3 is 15 amino acids. Per the germline V gene, CDR1 is LNHDA and CDR2 is SQIVND (reference sequence). The CDR3: CASSNRRGGTDTQYF. CDR3 DNA sequence: TGTGCCAGTAGTAATCGGCGGGGGGGCACAGATACGCAGTATTTT.

In its sample, this clone was seen once. A junction end diverges from the germline sequence, so it may reflect a read error. The sample contains more than one DNA sequence encoding this CDR3. The chain recombines TRBV3-1 (or the pseudogene TRBV3-2) with TRBJ2-7; the D is unclear. This CDR3 contains 11 residues. Germline CDR1 is LGHDT and CDR2 is YNNKEL (reference sequence). This CDR3 is CASSQAYEQYF. The CDR3 nucleotides are TGTGCCAGCAGTCAAGCCTACGAGCAGTACTTC.

This chain uses TRBV5-4 with TRBJ1-2; D unresolved. Trimming removed 0 bases from V and 8 bases from J, with 8 bases in between. CDR3 length: 12 amino acids. Germline lookup yields CDR1 SGHNT and CDR2 YYREEE (reference sequence). This CDR3 is CASSLGVDGYTF. The CDR3 DNA follows: TGTGCCAGCAGCTTGGGGGTTGACGGCTACACCTTC.

The V and J genes are TRBV7-2 and TRBJ1-2, with 8 positions matching TRBD1. V was pared by 1 base and J by 6 bases, with 10 bases of the junction left unmatched. The CDR3 consists of 16 residues. Germline V lookup: CDR1 SGHTA, CDR2 FQGNSA. CDR3 residues: CASSLGGAGGVHGYTF. CDR3 nucleotide sequence: TGTGCCAGCAGCTTAGGTGGAGCAGGGGGCGTTCATGGCTACACCTTC.

The chain is built from TRBV19 and TRBJ2-1; D might be TRBD2 (5 bases). This CDR3 region has 15 residues. Trimming cost V 3 bases and J 2 bases, with 11 bases left between them. Germline V lookup: CDR1 LNHDA, CDR2 SQIVND (reference sequence). The CDR3 sequence is CASSITWRTYNEQFF. The CDR3 DNA follows: TGTGCCAGTAGTATTACGTGGAGGACCTACAATGAGCAGTTCTTC.

This chain links TRBV7-8 with TRBJ1-1; D is perhaps TRBD1 (6 bases). The germline gives CDR1 SGHVS, CDR2 FQNEAQ. This CDR3 has 14 residues. Trimming cost V 6 bases and J 2 bases, with 13 bases left between them. This CDR3 is CASRGGRVNTEAFF. The CDR3 DNA sequence: TGTGCCAGCAGGGGGGGCAGGGTCAACACTGAAGCTTTCTTT. Using reference TRBV7-8 and TRBJ1-1 for the parts outside the CDR3, the full variable domain is GAGVSQSPRYKVAKRGQDVALRCDPISGHVSLFWYQQALGQGPEFLTYFQNEAQLDKSGLPSDRFFAERPEGSVSTLKIQRTQQEDSAVYLCASRGGRVNTEAFFGQGTRLTVV.

This chain links TRBV5-8 with TRBJ2-5; 7 nucleotides match TRBD1. Trimming at V came to 4 bases and at J to 2 bases, leaving 8 bases not matched to a gene. This CDR3 is 15 amino acids long. In germline, CDR1 is SGHTS, CDR2 YDEGEE. This chain's CDR3 is CASSPTGTAQETQYF. The CDR3 DNA sequence: TGTGCCAGCAGCCCGACCGGGACAGCGCAAGAGACCCAGTACTTC.

The chain recombines TRBV7-9 with TRBJ1-2, with TRBD1 matching 8 bases. This CDR3 spans 14 amino acids. Trimming took 5 bases from V and 6 from J; bases not matched to a gene: 8. Germline CDR1 is SEHNR and CDR2 is FQNEAQ (reference sequence). Here the CDR3 DNA reads TGTGCCAGCAGCGCGCCAGGGGGCGCGGATGGCTACACCTTC. It is translated as CASSAPGGADGYTF.

The chain combines TRBV7-8 with TRBJ2-7; a possible D gene is TRBD1 (6 bases). This CDR3 region has 15 residues. Between the trimmed V and J ends, which lost 1 base and 3 bases, there was a span of 13 bases. CDR1 SGHVS and CDR2 FQNEAQ come from the germline V gene. DNA for the CDR3: TGTGCCAGCAGCTTAGATACAGGGAATCGCTACGAGCAGTACTTC. It codes for CASSLDTGNRYEQYF.

V is TRBV6-6 and J is TRBJ1-2, with D unresolved. CDR1 and CDR2 (germline): MNHNY, SVGAGI (reference sequence). CDR3 length equals 14 residues. Trimming cost V 0 bases and J 2 bases, with 7 bases left between them. For the CDR3, the DNA is TGTGCCAGCAGTTACTCCGAGGGCAACTATGGCTACACCTTC. Amino acids: CASSYSEGNYGYTF.

The rearrangement joins TRBV12-3 or TRBV12-4 to TRBJ1-2; perhaps TRBD1 as D (6 bases). The length of the CDR3 is 12 residues. V lost 6 bases and J lost 8, with 13 bases in between. CDR3 region: CASSPPQGGYTF. The CDR3 nucleotides are TGTGCCAGCAGCCCTCCACAGGGCGGCTACACCTTC.

V gene TRBV14 combines with J gene TRBJ2-7; unclear D gene. There are 12 residues in the CDR3. Deletions cut 1 base from V and 3 bases from J, with 4 bases between. The V gene's germline CDR1 is SGHDN and CDR2 FVKESK. The CDR3 reads CASSQGLYEQYF. CDR3 coding DNA: TGTGCCAGCAGCCAAGGCCTCTACGAGCAGTACTTC. Full variable domain (rest looked up from reference TRBV14 and TRBJ2-7): EAGVTQFPSHSVIEKGQTVTLRCDPISGHDNLYWYRRVMGKEIKFLLHFVKESKQDESGMPNNRFLAERTGGTYSTLKVQPAELEDSGVYFCASSQGLYEQYFGPGTRLTVT.

The chain is built from TRBV2 and TRBJ1-2; D is perhaps TRBD1 (6 bases). Germline assignment: CDR1 SNHLY and CDR2 FYNNEI. The CDR3 totals 15 residues. V lost 6 bases and J 4 bases, leaving 18 bases between the germline ends. CDR3 sequence: CASSASGGAGYGYTF. CDR3 nucleotide sequence: TGTGCCAGCAGCGCGTCTGGGGGGGCCGGCTATGGCTACACCTTC. Looking up the rest from reference TRBV2 and TRBJ1-2 gives the full variable domain: EPEVTQTPSHQVTQMGQEVILRCVPISNHLYFYWYRQILGQKVEFLVSFYNNEISEKSEIFDDQFSVERPDGSNFTLKIRSTKLEDSAMYFCASSASGGAGYGYTFGSGTRLTVV.

J is TRBJ2-7 and V is TRBV18; TRBD1 or TRBD2 may be the D gene (5 bases each). Germline V gene sequence: CDR1 KGHSH, CDR2 LQKENI. This CDR3 comprises 13 residues. Trimming took off 4 bases at V and 2 bases at J, with 9 bases between the two ends. CDR3 residues: CASSRGGPYEQYF. The CDR3 region has the DNA TGTGCCAGCTCACGGGGCGGGCCCTACGAGCAGTACTTC.

The chain carries TRBV12-3 or TRBV12-4 and TRBJ2-5; no reliable D call. The CDR3 runs 12 residues. Trimming removed 2 bases at V and 4 bases at J, with 5 bases between. This CDR3 reads CASSLLGETQYF. The CDR3, as DNA: TGTGCCAGCAGTTTATTGGGAGAGACCCAGTACTTC.

The gene calls are TRBV9 and TRBJ1-4, with a weak D call TRBD1 (6 bases). The V end was cut by 4 bases, the J end by 0 bases, with 19 bases between. CDR3 length: 18 residues. Germline V lookup: CDR1 SGDLS, CDR2 YYNGEE. CDR3 loop: CASSPLGRGPATNEKLFF. DNA for the CDR3: TGTGCCAGCAGCCCGCTAGGCAGGGGCCCGGCAACTAATGAAAAACTGTTTTTT.

The chain uses TRBV2 and TRBJ2-1; 7 bases match TRBD2. V shed 4 bases and J 6 bases; nucleotides not matched to a gene: 3. Germline V CDR1 and CDR2: SNHLY, FYNNEI. This CDR3 has 13 amino acids. CDR3: CASSAGGGNEQFF. The CDR3 DNA sequence: TGTGCCAGCAGTGCAGGCGGGGGCAATGAGCAGTTCTTC.

V and J are TRBV6-1 and TRBJ2-3, with D uncertain. CDR1 and CDR2 (germline): MNHNS, SASEGT. This CDR3 is 15 amino acids long. Trimming removed 1 base at V and 4 bases at J, with 12 bases between. CDR3 sequence reads: CASSEEVMFADTQYF. In DNA, the CDR3 is TGTGCCAGCAGTGAAGAGGTCATGTTCGCAGATACGCAGTATTTT.

The rearrangement links TRBV7-2 to TRBJ1-5; TRBD1 is a possible D gene (6 bases). The CDR3 consists of 16 residues. CDR1 and CDR2 (germline): SGHTA, FQGNSA. V shed 4 bases and J shed 4 bases, with 17 bases lying between them. CDR3 nucleotides: TGTGCCAGCAGCTCCGCCGGACAGTATGGGAATCAGCCCCAGCATTTT. Translated, it gives CASSSAGQYGNQPQHF.

The chain uses TRBV2 and TRBJ2-1; 12 bases match TRBD2. The germline gives CDR1 SNHLY, CDR2 FYNNEI. This CDR3 has 18 residues. The V gene end was trimmed by 4 bases and the J gene end by 5 bases; junction bases not matched to a gene: 12. CDR3 sequence: CASSVRTSGTGGDNEQFF. The CDR3 DNA reads as TGTGCCAGCAGTGTAAGGACTAGCGGGACTGGGGGGGACAATGAGCAGTTCTTC.

About this clone itself: Lacking the conserved final phenylalanine or tryptophan, this CDR3 likely reflects a read error. The DNA is omitted, as the CDR3 cannot be located on it reliably, and the CDR3 follows TCRdb's listing. The V and J genes are TRBV3-1 (or the pseudogene TRBV3-2) and TRBJ1-1; the table's D call, TRBD1, has no DNA check behind it. Both ends counted, the CDR3 spans 10 residues. Per germline, CDR1 LGHDT and CDR2 YNNKEL (reference sequence). The CDR3 protein is CASSPARDRN.

The rearrangement joins TRBV7-8 to TRBJ2-7; 7 bases match TRBD1. J was trimmed by 2 bases and V by 5 bases; bases with no gene match: 6. The germline V gene encodes CDR1 SGHVS and CDR2 FQNEAQ. This CDR3 comprises 14 residues. CDR3 nucleotides: TGTGCCAGCAGCCTCAGTACAGGGGCCTACGAGCAGTACTTC. Protein product: CASSLSTGAYEQYF.

The chain combines TRBV27 with TRBJ1-5; D call uncertain. The CDR3 is made up of 18 amino acids. V was trimmed by 5 bases and J by 0 bases, leaving 20 bases between them. Germline-derived CDR1 and CDR2 are MNHEY and SMNVEV (reference sequence). The CDR3 DNA is TGTGCCAGCAGTCTATTCCCCATACAGTATAATAGCAATCAGCCCCAGCATTTT. Protein: CASSLFPIQYNSNQPQHF.

V usage is TRBV20-1 and J usage is TRBJ1-1; 9 nucleotides line up with TRBD1. The J segment lost 1 base and the V segment lost 3 bases, leaving 6 bases of the junction unmatched. Germline V gene lookup returns CDR1 DFQATT and CDR2 SNEGSKA (reference sequence). The CDR3 is 15 amino acids. Here the CDR3 reads CSASKTGGWNTEAFF. DNA for the CDR3: TGCAGTGCTAGTAAAACAGGGGGCTGGAACACTGAAGCTTTCTTT.

To note about this clone: The sample holds other DNA sequences that translate to the same CDR3. The rearrangement joins TRBV5-1 to TRBJ2-5; D unresolved. Germline CDR1 reads SGHRS; CDR2 reads YFSETQ. Between the trimmed V and J ends, which lost 0 bases and 1 base, there was a span of 4 bases. The CDR3 spans 13 residues. CDR3 residues: CASSLGFQETQYF. The DNA for the CDR3 is TGCGCCAGCAGCTTGGGGTTCCAAGAGACCCAGTACTTC.

J is TRBJ2-7 and V is TRBV2; perhaps TRBD2 as D (5 bases). In germline, CDR1 is SNHLY, CDR2 FYNNEI. The V end lost 3 bases, the J end lost 2 bases, and 17 bases lay between the germline ends. CDR3 length: 16 amino acids. The CDR3 is CASSDLGALITYEQYF. CDR3 bases: TGTGCCAGCAGTGATCTGGGAGCCCTGATTACCTACGAGCAGTACTTC.